This T cell receptor beta chain came from a study of control samples from healthy donors and cancer patients. This clone was seen only a few times. Generated by immunoSEQ multiplex PCR, the TCRdb table keeps only in-frame clones and is missing some. This sample yields some 120,000 clones, of which about nine tenths are seen a single time; about 2.5% belongs to the top ten. Germline V CDR1 and CDR2: SGHVS, FQNEAQ. The CDR3 extends over 15 amino acids. V was clipped by 1 base and J by 3 bases, with 9 bases between them. The chain employs TRBV7-8 and TRBJ2-2; D uncertain. Sample: blood. The sequence was obtained from a man aged 18 to 35 in good health. In DNA, the CDR3 is TGTGCCAGCAGCTTAGGTTCAGGCCACACCGGGGAGCTGTTTTTT. Translation: CASSLGSGHTGELFF.